Listed below are T cell receptor beta chains from one sample, sequenced in a study of Graves' ophthalmopathy and Graves' hyperthyroidism. TCRdb itself ran the multiplex PCR reads through MiXCR, one entry per CDR3 protein. The sample has hundreds of thousands of distinct CDR3 sequences, 20% to 25% seen once. Sequencing was performed on peripheral blood. The receptors originated from a woman aged 18-35 years with stable Graves' hyperthyroidism. Some clones in this sample may be carry-over from other donors' samples. CDR3s include the opening cysteine and the closing phenylalanine or tryptophan. A D gene is named only where the DNA matches it firmly. Not all rows give a size; the values are once, few, many and, for expanded clones, a class.

16	many	TRBV7-8	TRBJ1-2	NA	CASSSRWTAPNYGYTF	TGTGCCAGCAGCTCTAGGTGGACGGCCCCTAACTATGGCTACACCTTC
14	many	TRBV6-1	TRBJ2-7	NA	CASSGWEGAYEQYF	TGTGCCAGCAGTGGGTGGGAGGGGGCCTACGAGCAGTACTTC
17	few	TRBV12-5	TRBJ2-2	TRBD2	CASASLVGGVITGELFF	TGTGCTAGTGCCTCGCTAGTGGGAGGGGTTATAACCGGGGAGCTGTTTTTT
17	many	TRBV27	TRBJ1-2	TRBD1	CASSLTWGTGTNYGYTF	TGTGCCAGCAGCCTCACGTGGGGGACAGGGACTAACTATGGCTACACCTTC
15	NA	TRBV28	TRBJ2-7	NA	CASTPVWGRGYEQYF	TGTGCCAGCACTCCCGTTTGGGGTAGGGGCTACGAGCAGTACTTC
14	many	TRBV5-1	TRBJ1-2	TRBD1	CASSFQDRDYGYTF	TGCGCCAGCAGCTTCCAGGACAGGGACTATGGCTACACCTTC
16	many	TRBV5-1	TRBJ1-6	NA	CASSRMGSSYNSPLHF	TGCGCCAGCAGCCGGATGGGGAGCTCCTATAATTCACCCCTCCACTTT
13	many	TRBV10-3	TRBJ1-1	TRBD1	CAILRTGDTEAFF	TGTGCCATCTTAAGGACAGGGGATACCGAAGCTTTCTTT
14	few	TRBV10-3	TRBJ1-1	TRBD1	CATGTGVRDTEAFF	TGTGCCACCGGGACAGGGGTTCGCGACACTGAAGCTTTCTTT
16	NA	TRBV28	TRBJ2-5	NA	CASSSRGGLIWETQYF	TGTGCCAGCAGTTCCCGGGGAGGCTTAATTTGGGAGACCCAGTACTTC
14	few	TRBV19	TRBJ1-1	NA	CASSIPGRNTEAFF	TGTGCCAGTAGTATACCCGGGAGGAACACTGAAGCTTTCTTT
11	many	TRBV6-1	TRBJ1-2	NA	CACGEGDGYTF	TGTGCCTGCGGGGAGGGAGATGGCTACACCTTC
14	NA	TRBV6-1	TRBJ1-1	NA	CASRVDSLGTEAFF	TGTGCCAGCAGGGTGGACAGTCTGGGGACTGAAGCTTTCTTT
15	many	TRBV11-2	TRBJ2-5	NA	CASSFVAEVGETQYF	TGTGCCAGCAGCTTTGTAGCAGAAGTCGGTGAGACCCAGTACTTC
14	NA	TRBV12-3/TRBV12-4	TRBJ1-1	NA	CASSLQEGNTEACF	TGTGCCAGCAGTTTACAGGAGGGGAACACTGAAGCTTGCTTT
15	many	TRBV6-5	TRBJ1-5	TRBD1	CASSLRSTGNQPQHF	TGTGCCAGCAGTTTACGATCGACAGGGAACCAGCCCCAGCATTTT
13	NA	TRBV27	TRBJ1-1	TRBD1	CASSTGTVTEAFF	TGTGCCAGCAGTACCGGGACAGTCACTGAAGCTTTCTTT
15	many	TRBV27	TRBJ2-7	TRBD2	CASSQRLASLYEQYF	TGTGCCAGCAGTCAAAGACTAGCAAGCCTCTACGAGCAGTACTTC
15	many	TRBV6-5	TRBJ1-5	NA	CASEGGVNSNQPQHF	TGTGCCAGCGAAGGAGGCGTCAATAGCAATCAGCCCCAGCATTTT
14	many	TRBV11-1	TRBJ1-6	NA	CASTRGRWNSPLHF	TGTGCCAGCACCCGGGGGCGGTGGAATTCACCCCTCCACTTT
16	NA	TRBV11-2	TRBJ2-2	TRBD2	CASSFPSSGGTGELFF	TGTGCCAGCAGCTTTCCTTCTAGCGGGGGAACCGGGGAGCTGTTTTTT